This T cell receptor beta chain comes out of a study of PD-1 blockade in classical Hodgkin lymphoma. Overall study findings and caveats: Complete responders started with a diversity level that resembled newly diagnosed patients at baseline. Diminished baseline TCR diversity has been reported in newly diagnosed patients relative to healthy donors.

No patient escaped relapse after autologous stem cell transplantation, and brentuximab vedotin exposure varied. Best responses fell into complete response, partial response or progressive disease. V dropped 3 bases and J dropped 7 bases, with 16 bases sitting between them. The CDR3 is 15 residues long. Looked up from germline, CDR1 is MNHEY and CDR2 is SVGAGI. Here immunoSEQ multiplex PCR was the method, and the copy in TCRdb shows in-frame clones only, minus some. Of about 14,000 clones listed, around 84% are singletons. As regards this clone: Its specificity is unknown.

This TCR came from a human donor with classical Hodgkin lymphoma. V gene TRBV6-5 combines with J gene TRBJ2-1; TRBD2 is a possible D gene (6 bases). The sequences come from peripheral blood mononuclear cells (PBMCs), collected at baseline. This CDR3 reads CASSYHGSELNEQFF. The CDR3 DNA follows: TGTGCCAGCAGTTATCACGGGAGTGAATTGAATGAGCAGTTCTTC.